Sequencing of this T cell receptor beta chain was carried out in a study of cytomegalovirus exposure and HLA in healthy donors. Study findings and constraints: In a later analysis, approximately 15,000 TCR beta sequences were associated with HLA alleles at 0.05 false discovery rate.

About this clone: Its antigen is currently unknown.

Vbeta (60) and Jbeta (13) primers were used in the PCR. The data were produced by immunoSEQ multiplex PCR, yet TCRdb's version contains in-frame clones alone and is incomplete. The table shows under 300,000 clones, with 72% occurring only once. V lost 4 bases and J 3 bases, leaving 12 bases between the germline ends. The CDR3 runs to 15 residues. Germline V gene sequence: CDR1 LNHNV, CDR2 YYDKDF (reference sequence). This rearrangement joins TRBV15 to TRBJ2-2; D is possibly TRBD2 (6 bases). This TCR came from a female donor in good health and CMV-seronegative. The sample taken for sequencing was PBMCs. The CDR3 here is CATSTAGEDTGELFF. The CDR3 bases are TGTGCCACCAGCACAGCGGGCGAGGACACCGGGGAGCTGTTTTTT.